This TCR beta chain derives from a study of T-cell memory formation after mild COVID-19. One entry per CDR3 protein results from TCRdb running MiXCR on the 5' RACE reads. The sample lists some 150,000 distinct CDR3 sequences, approximately 21% occurring once. There are 14 residues in the CDR3. Germline assignment: CDR1 MGHDK and CDR2 SYGVNS. The V end lost 1 base, the J end lost 1 base, and 7 bases lay between the germline ends. The sample taken for sequencing was PBMCs or a T cell subset sorted from them (not recorded which). This receptor was obtained from an adult woman who had mild COVID-19 (a few samples of this study predate the infection). Cell type and time point are not known. The chain joins TRBV25-1 to TRBJ1-2; D not resolved. As DNA, the CDR3 is TGTGCCAGCAGTGAATTGGCGTATAACTATGGCTACACCTTC. Its protein is CASSELAYNYGYTF.